A single sample gave rise to the 27 T cell receptor beta chains below, sequenced in a study of read filtering for tumor transcriptome and immune sequencing. The library was built from 400 ng RNA with molecular barcoded adaptors for alpha/delta and beta/gamma chains. One entry per CDR3 protein, called by TCRdb with MiXCR from the reads. The sample includes roughly 35,000 distinct CDR3 sequences, roughly 13% of them seen just once. The sample consisted of a population of CD138-negative cells sorted from bone marrow. Receptors originate from a donor aged 40 or over with multiple myeloma.

V gene TRBV20-1 combines with J gene TRBJ2-7; tentative D call: TRBD2 (5 bases). The CDR3 consists of 13 residues. Deletions cut 2 bases from V and 6 bases from J, with 14 bases between. Germline values: CDR1 DFQATT, CDR2 SNEGSKA (reference sequence). CDR3 bases: TGCAGTGCTAGATCCGGGCGGGCCTCCGAGCAGTACTTC. Amino acid sequence: CSARSGRASEQYF.

This clonotype was picked up many times. This chain links TRBV29-1 with TRBJ2-6; D gene uncertain. Trimming left V 2 bases short and J 0 bases short, with 2 bases between. This CDR3 region has 13 residues. Germline V CDR1 and CDR2: SQVTM, ANQGSEA. This chain's CDR3 is CSVETSGANVLTF. CDR3 nucleotide sequence: TGCAGCGTTGAAACCTCTGGGGCCAACGTCCTGACTTTC.

This clonotype was detected many times. This sequence joins TRBV20-1 and TRBJ2-2; TRBD1 aligns across 7 bases. This CDR3 comprises 15 residues. CDR1 and CDR2 from the germline V gene are DFQATT and SNEGSKA (reference sequence). Trimming cost V 1 base and J 1 base; bases outside gene matches: 3. CDR3 sequence (DNA): TGCAGTGCTAGAGCGGCAGGGGGGAACACCGGGGAGCTGTTTTTT. Protein product: CSARAAGGNTGELFF.

Details on this clonotype: This could be a read error, since a much larger clone is one nucleotide away. The chain recombines TRBV20-1 with TRBJ2-1; D may be TRBD2 (5 bases). The germline V gene encodes CDR1 DFQATT and CDR2 SNEGSKA (reference sequence). The CDR3 is made up of 14 amino acids. As DNA, the CDR3 is TGCAGTGCCCGGGTAGGGAGCTCCTACAATGGGCAGTTCTTC. Its translation: CSARVGSSYNGQFF.

This clonotype was seen a single time. This is likely a read error, given that the CDR3 carries no conserved phenylalanine or tryptophan at its end. V is TRBV7-9 and J is TRBJ2-1, with 8 positions matching TRBD2. The CDR3 length is 16 residues. Per germline, CDR1 SEHNR and CDR2 FQNEAQ (reference sequence). V was clipped by 4 bases and J by 0 bases; unmatched bases: 5. CDR3 coding DNA: TGTGCCAGCAGCTCGGGGGGGTTCAGCTCCTACAATGAGCAGTTCCTC. This encodes CASSSGGFSSYNEQFL.

This chain uses TRBV19 with TRBJ2-2; no clear D gene. Between the trimmed V and J ends, which lost 7 bases and 4 bases, there was a span of 4 bases. The CDR3 sequence is 11 residues long. Germline-derived CDR1 and CDR2 are LNHDA and SQIVND (reference sequence). DNA for the CDR3: TGTGCCAGTATTGGCACCGGGGAGCTGTTTTTT. Residues: CASIGTGELFF.

The chain joins TRBV20-1 to TRBJ2-3, with 7 positions matching TRBD2. V dropped 5 bases and J dropped 5; count of bases not matched to a gene: 4. There are 12 residues in the CDR3. Germline CDR1 and CDR2: DFQATT and SNEGSKA (reference sequence). The CDR3 sequence: CSAPIAGDTQYF. Here the CDR3 DNA reads TGCAGTGCTCCTATAGCGGGAGATACGCAGTATTTT.

On this clonotype: A read error is possible here, since a much larger clone lies one base away. Likely a read error: the CDR3 ends without its conserved phenylalanine or tryptophan. V and J are TRBV7-2 and TRBJ2-2; D is perhaps TRBD2 (5 bases). Germline CDR1 and CDR2: SGHTA and FQGNSA. The CDR3 consists of 14 residues. The V and J ends lost 1 base and 4 bases respectively, with 7 bases between them. Written as DNA, the CDR3 is TGTGCCAGCAGCTTAGTCCGGGGCACCGGGGAGCTGTTTCTT. This gives the protein CASSLVRGTGELFL.

This clonotype was seen repeatedly, ten times or more. The CDR3 spells CSATGVDTDTQYF. The DNA for the CDR3 is TGCAGTGCTACGGGGGTTGACACAGATACGCAGTATTTT. The gene calls are TRBV20-1 and TRBJ2-3; TRBD2 might be the D (6 bases). In germline, CDR1 is DFQATT, CDR2 SNEGSKA (reference sequence). CDR3 length equals 13 residues. Deletions cut 4 bases from V and 2 bases from J, with 10 bases between.

The chain recombines TRBV12-5 with TRBJ2-2; 13 bases align to TRBD2. CDR3 size: 17 residues. Germline V lookup: CDR1 LGHNT, CDR2 FRNRAP. J gave up 3 bases and V 1 base, and 2 bases lay outside the gene matches. The CDR3 here is CASGLATSGRDTGELFF. In DNA form, the CDR3 reads TGTGCTAGTGGTTTGGCCACTAGCGGGAGGGACACCGGGGAGCTGTTTTTT.

This clonotype has only a few counts. A much bigger clone sits one base away, suggesting this may be a read error. The chain employs TRBV14 and TRBJ2-1, with D possibly called TRBD1 or TRBD2 (5 bases each). CDR3 length: 17 amino acids. Germline CDR1 is SGHDN and CDR2 is FVKESK. DNA for the CDR3: TGTGCCAGCAGCCAAGAGAATCCGGGGCTCTCCTTCAATGAGCAGTTCTTC. This encodes CASSQENPGLSFNEQFF.

This clonotype was recorded many times. The chain employs TRBV7-9 and TRBJ1-1; possible D gene TRBD1, 5 bases. CDR1 and CDR2 (germline): SEHNR, FQNEAQ (reference sequence). V was clipped by 1 base and J by 1 base, with 7 bases between them. The CDR3 is 14 residues long. Here the CDR3 DNA reads TGTGCCAGCAGCTTAGGAGGGGCGAACACTGAAGCTTTCTTT. Translated: CASSLGGANTEAFF.

This clonotype is medium-sized by share. The chain combines TRBV6-1 with TRBJ2-1; possibly TRBD2 for D (5 bases). Germline V gives CDR1 MNHNS, CDR2 SASEGT. The CDR3 runs 15 residues. The V end was cut by 6 bases, the J end by 7 bases, with 19 bases between. CDR3 coding DNA: TGTGCCAGCAGGCTAAGCGGTCAAGTTGGAAATGAGCAGTTCTTC. Protein sequence: CASRLSGQVGNEQFF.

Of note for this clonotype: At one end, the junction sequence differs from germline, possibly due to a read error. The chain joins TRBV7-6 to TRBJ2-5; 8 nucleotides align to TRBD1. Germline V gene sequence: CDR1 SGHVS, CDR2 FNYEAQ. The CDR3 length is 15 residues. The CDR3 here is CASSLYDRGREAQYF. In nucleotides, the CDR3 is TGTGCTAGCAGCTTATACGACAGGGGAAGAGAGGCCCAGTACTTC. Complete variable domain (other parts from reference TRBV7-6 and TRBJ2-5): GAGVSQSPRYKVTKRGQDVALRCDPISGHVSLYWYRQALGQGPEFLTYFNYEAQQDKSGLPNDRFSAERPEGSISTLTIQRTEQRDSAMYRCASSLYDRGREAQYFGPGTRLLVL.

In the case of this clonotype: A read error is likely, as this CDR3 ends without the conserved phenylalanine or tryptophan. The chain recombines TRBV7-9 with TRBJ2-3, with D tentatively TRBD1 or TRBD2 (6 bases each). The CDR3 is 13 amino acids. Germline values: CDR1 SEHNR, CDR2 FQNEAQ (reference sequence). DNA of the CDR3: TGTGCCTGCAGCCCCCGGGGGCCAGATACGCAGTATTGT. Encoded protein: CACSPRGPDTQYC.

This clonotype was recorded at least ten times. This chain uses TRBV6-1 with TRBJ2-1; possibly TRBD1 for D (6 bases). V was clipped by 10 bases and J by 0 bases, with 13 bases between them. The CDR3 is 14 amino acids. Germline V gives CDR1 MNHNS, CDR2 SASEGT. CDR3 DNA sequence: TGTGCCATTGCAGGGGTGAGCTCCTACAATGAGCAGTTCTTC. Its translation is CAIAGVSSYNEQFF.

This clonotype has at least ten counts. V usage is TRBV4-1 and J usage is TRBJ2-7; unclear D gene. The CDR3 loop spans 15 amino acids. Germline CDR1 and CDR2: MGHRA and YSYEKL. Trimming took off 0 bases at V and 0 bases at J, with 9 bases between the two ends. The CDR3 loop reads CASSQEEWPSYEQYF. CDR3 coding DNA: TGCGCCAGCAGCCAAGAGGAGTGGCCCTCCTACGAGCAGTACTTC.

The sample holds a few counts of this clonotype. The gene calls are TRBV23-1 and TRBJ1-2, with a tentative D call TRBD1 (5 bases). TRBV23-1 is designated an ORF whose function remains uncertain. CDR3 length: 15 residues. V dropped 8 bases and J dropped 4 bases, with 20 bases sitting between them. The CDR3 loop is CASPCAGGEGYGYTF. CDR3 coding DNA: TGCGCCAGCCCCTGCGCTGGAGGGGAAGGCTATGGCTACACCTTC.

Worth noting for this clonotype: A read error likely explains this, since a far larger clone differs by one base. V gene TRBV7-2 combines with J gene TRBJ2-1; D tentatively reads TRBD1 or TRBD2 (5 bases each). Germline lookup yields CDR1 SGHTA and CDR2 FQGNSA. This CDR3 is 14 amino acids long. V was pared by 1 base and J by 11 bases, with 15 bases between. The CDR3 loop is CASSLDGDLHKQFF. CDR3 nucleotides: TGTGCCAGCAGCTTAGACGGGGACCTCCATAAGCAGTTCTTC.

The chain couples TRBV28 to TRBJ2-7; 12 bases line up with TRBD1. The germline V gene encodes CDR1 MDHEN and CDR2 SYDVKM. The CDR3 has 15 residues. The V gene end was trimmed by 8 bases and the J gene end by 3 bases; junction bases not matched to a gene: 8. The CDR3 bases are TGTGCCAGCGGTTCCGGGACAGGGGGCTTCTACGAGCAGTACTTC. Translation: CASGSGTGGFYEQYF.

This clonotype came up many times. Its ends do not fully match the called genes, so a read error is possible. V is TRBV25-1 and J is TRBJ1-1, with D hard to call. From germline, CDR1 is MGHDK and CDR2 SYGVNS. This CDR3 is built from 11 residues. CDR3 sequence (DNA): TGTGCCAGCAGTACAATAGGCTCGCCTATCTTT. Protein product: CASSTIGSPIF. Drawing the rest from reference TRBV25-1 and TRBJ1-1, the complete variable domain is EADIYQTPRYLVIGTGKKITLECSQTMGHDKMYWYQQDPGMELHLIHYSYGVNSTEKGDLSSESTVSRIRTEHFPLTLESARPSHTSQYLCASSTIGSPIFGQGTRLTVV.

This clonotype was seen ten or more times. At one of its ends the junction is not consistent with the germline gene, which may arise from a read error. The chain employs TRBV28 and TRBJ1-5; 10 positions agree with TRBD1. The CDR3 has 14 amino acids. Germline lookup yields CDR1 MDHEN and CDR2 SYDVKM. The CDR3 coding sequence is TGTGCCAGCACCCAGACAGGGGGCAACCAGCCCCAGCATTTT. It codes for CASTQTGGNQPQHF. The entire variable domain, with the rest obtained from reference TRBV28 and TRBJ1-5, is as follows: DVKVTQSSRYLVKRTGEKVFLECVQDMDHENMFWYRQDPGLGLRLIYFSYDVKMKEKGDIPEGYSVSREKKERFSLILESASTNQTSMYLCASTQTGGNQPQHFGDGTRLSIL.

This clonotype was found many times. V usage is TRBV9 and J usage is TRBJ2-1; 9 nucleotides line up with TRBD1. Germline CDR1 and CDR2: SGDLS and YYNGEE. The CDR3 spans 13 residues. J lost 9 bases, V lost 4 bases, and 5 bases had no gene match. CDR3 loop: CASSSGQGTEQFF. CDR3 nucleotide sequence: TGTGCCAGCAGCTCAGGACAGGGGACTGAGCAGTTCTTC.

This clonotype was found a few times. The chain uses TRBV27 and TRBJ2-5; maybe TRBD2 (6 bases). Trimming left V 5 bases short and J 5 bases short, with 12 bases between. Germline CDR1 is MNHEY and CDR2 is SMNVEV (reference sequence). The CDR3 runs 13 residues. DNA of the CDR3: TGTGCCAGCAGTCCCGGGAGCTACGAGACCCAGTACTTC. It specifies CASSPGSYETQYF.

Comment on this clonotype: A much bigger clone sits one base away, suggesting this may be a read error. The missing conserved phenylalanine or tryptophan at the end of this CDR3 makes a read error likely. This chain joins TRBV7-9 and TRBJ2-7; D remains unclear. V lost 5 bases, J lost 3 bases, and 20 bases lay in between. CDR1 and CDR2 from the germline V gene are SEHNR and FQNEAQ (reference sequence). The length of the CDR3 is 16 residues. The CDR3 DNA reads TGTGCCAGCAGCCCCCTAGACGCTAGTGGTGACTACGAGCAGTACCTC. Translation: CASSPLDASGDYEQYL.

This sequence joins TRBV7-9 and TRBJ2-5; D is unclear. Trimming removed 0 bases at V and 1 base at J, with 6 bases between. The germline V gene encodes CDR1 SEHNR and CDR2 FQNEAQ (reference sequence). The CDR3 extends over 14 amino acids. The CDR3 protein is CASSLAGGQETQYF. CDR3 nucleotide sequence: TGTGCCAGCAGCTTAGCCGGCGGCCAAGAGACCCAGTACTTC.

Remarks on this clonotype: Given a much more abundant clone one base away, this may be a read error. This CDR3 fails to terminate in the conserved phenylalanine or tryptophan, so it likely reflects a read error. The rearrangement links TRBV7-2 to TRBJ2-5; D call uncertain. Trimming took off 1 base at V and 5 bases at J, with 8 bases between the two ends. The CDR3 extends over 13 amino acids. CDR1 is SGHTA and CDR2 is FQGNSA in the germline V gene. The CDR3 protein is CASSLEVRETQYS. The CDR3 DNA reads TGTGCCAGCAGCTTAGAGGTCCGGGAGACCCAGTACTCC.